The 22 T cell receptor beta chains below were found in one sample sequenced in a study of CD8 T cells in Susac syndrome. After extraction with the RNeasy kit, roughly 0.45 to 1 ug of the RNA was reverse transcribed using random hexamers. TCRdb processed the immunoSEQ multiplex PCR reads anew with MiXCR; each CDR3 protein has one entry. The data show 150,000 to 200,000 distinct CDR3 sequences, approximately 94% seen once. The sample taken for sequencing was CD4+ T cells from PBMCs. These receptors all come from a human donor with multiple sclerosis.

V is TRBV12-5 and J is TRBJ1-1; D is uncertain. V was trimmed by 1 base and J by 5 bases, leaving 8 bases between them. This CDR3 comprises 13 residues. Germline CDR1 is LGHNT and CDR2 is FRNRAP. CDR3 protein: CASGLEAGTEAFF. DNA for the CDR3: TGTGCTAGTGGTTTGGAGGCAGGAACTGAAGCTTTCTTT.

The chain has TRBV12-3 or TRBV12-4 and TRBJ1-5, with D maybe TRBD1 (6 bases). Trimming left V 6 bases short and J 2 bases short, with 11 bases between. The CDR3 is 14 amino acids. The CDR3: CASRSTGRNQPQHF. In DNA form, the CDR3 reads TGTGCCAGCAGATCGACAGGCCGCAATCAGCCCCAGCATTTT.

V and J are TRBV5-1 and TRBJ2-3, with 15 bases that match TRBD2. Germline loops: CDR1 SGHRS, CDR2 YFSETQ. The junction had 16 bases not matched to a gene; V was cut back by 7 bases and J by 4 bases. The CDR3 is 19 residues long. This CDR3 reads CASSPSGTSGRSRPDTQYF. Written as DNA, the CDR3 is TGCGCCAGCTCCCCGAGTGGGACTAGCGGGAGGAGTCGCCCAGATACGCAGTATTTT.

The V and J genes are TRBV7-2 and TRBJ2-5; D call uncertain. CDR1 is SGHTA, CDR2 FQGNSA, per germline. V lost 3 bases and J lost 3, with 17 bases in between. The CDR3 is made up of 16 amino acids. The DNA for the CDR3 is TGTGCCAGCAGCTTCCGAGGTCGGTCCGCGGAAGAGACCCAGTACTTC. It encodes CASSFRGRSAEETQYF.

The chain is built from TRBV7-9 and TRBJ2-1; D unclear. This CDR3 has 14 amino acids. Germline CDR1 is SEHNR and CDR2 is FQNEAQ (reference sequence). The V and J ends lost 8 bases and 1 base respectively, with 12 bases between them. The DNA for the CDR3 is TGTGCCAGCCCCGGGCTAGGGTCCTACAATGAGCAGTTCTTC. Amino acid sequence: CASPGLGSYNEQFF.

The chain recombines TRBV15 with TRBJ2-5; D may be TRBD1 (6 bases). CDR3 size: 16 residues. Trimming took off 0 bases at V and 3 bases at J, with 14 bases between the two ends. The germline CDR1 and CDR2 sequences are LNHNV and YYDKDF (reference sequence). The CDR3 is CATSRDRGRGKETQYF. DNA for the CDR3: TGTGCCACCAGCAGAGATCGAGGAAGGGGGAAAGAGACCCAGTACTTC.

The rearrangement uses TRBV5-1 and TRBJ2-1, with D possibly TRBD2 on 7 matching bases. V lost 4 bases and J lost 9, with 20 bases in between. The germline V gene encodes CDR1 SGHRS and CDR2 YFSETQ. The CDR3 extends over 15 amino acids. CDR3 bases: TGCGCCAGCAGCGCATCCGGGGGGCCGCAAACTGAGCAGTTCTTC. Its protein is CASSASGGPQTEQFF.

Of note for this clonotype: The junction shows a germline mismatch at one end, possibly a read error. V usage is TRBV30 and J usage is TRBJ2-3; 7 positions match TRBD2. This CDR3 contains 15 residues. Germline-derived CDR1 and CDR2 are GTSNPN and SVGIG (reference sequence). The chain's CDR3 is CAWIPFGGSTNTQYF. CDR3 DNA sequence: TGTGCCTGGATCCCCTTCGGGGGGAGCACAAATACGCAGTATTTT. Drawing the rest from reference TRBV30 and TRBJ2-3, the complete variable domain is SQTIHQWPATLVQPVGSPLSLECTVEGTSNPNLYWYRQAAGRGLQLLFYSVGIGQISSEVPQNLSASRPQDRQFILSSKKLLLSDSGFYLCAWIPFGGSTNTQYFGPGTRLTVL.

The chain carries TRBV7-9 and TRBJ2-7, with a tentative D call TRBD1 (6 bases). The CDR3 is made up of 14 amino acids. CDR1 SEHNR and CDR2 FQNEAQ come from the germline V gene (reference sequence). V lost 3 bases and J lost 1, with 10 bases in between. The CDR3 is CASSFRTASYEQYF. The CDR3 DNA is TGTGCCAGCAGCTTCCGGACAGCGTCCTACGAGCAGTACTTC. Full variable domain (remainder filled in from reference TRBV7-9 and TRBJ2-7): DTGVSQNPRHKITKRGQNVTFRCDPISEHNRLYWYRQTLGQGPEFLTYFQNEAQLEKSRLLSDRFSAERPKGSFSTLEIQRTEQGDSAMYLCASSFRTASYEQYFGPGTRLTVT.

This clonotype has only one observation. CDR3 residues: CASSRDPRTYEQYF. In DNA form, the CDR3 reads TGTGCCAGCAGCCGGGATCCTAGGACGTACGAGCAGTACTTC. The chain joins TRBV2 to TRBJ2-7, with a tentative D call TRBD2 (5 bases). The CDR3 extends over 14 amino acids. The germline V and J ends were trimmed by 6 bases and 4 bases, with 16 bases remaining between them. Germline CDR1 reads SNHLY; CDR2 reads FYNNEI.

V and J are TRBV20-1 and TRBJ2-1, with D possibly TRBD2 on 6 matching bases. The CDR3 runs 14 residues. Germline assignment: CDR1 DFQATT and CDR2 SNEGSKA (reference sequence). V lost 1 base, J lost 3 bases, and 10 bases lay in between. In nucleotides, the CDR3 is TGCAGTGCTAGAGGGTGGCGGGACTACAATGAGCAGTTCTTC. It translates to CSARGWRDYNEQFF.

The V call is TRBV30, the J call TRBJ1-1; TRBD1 matches 7 bases. J lost 3 bases, V lost 5 bases, and 6 bases had no gene match. The CDR3 spans 13 residues. CDR1 GTSNPN and CDR2 SVGIG come from the germline V gene (reference sequence). Written as DNA, the CDR3 is TGTGCCTGGGCCCCAGACAGGGACACTGAAGCTTTCTTT. Its protein product is CAWAPDRDTEAFF.

The V gene is TRBV5-1, the J gene TRBJ2-5, with 7 positions matching TRBD2. Germline loops: CDR1 SGHRS, CDR2 YFSETQ. Losses at the gene ends were 3 bases for V and 4 bases for J; bases not matched to a gene: 9. This CDR3 is 15 amino acids long. Written as DNA, the CDR3 is TGCGCCAGCAGCTCCCGGGGAGCGGGACCAGAGACCCAGTACTTC. Translation: CASSSRGAGPETQYF.

This chain uses TRBV6-2 or TRBV6-3 with TRBJ1-2; TRBD1 is a possible D gene (6 bases). This CDR3 has 12 residues. The germline gives CDR1 MNHEY, CDR2 SVGEGT. V was clipped by 2 bases and J by 11 bases, with 12 bases between them. Here the CDR3 reads CASSYTGTAYTF. CDR3 in DNA: TGTGCCAGCAGTTACACAGGGACGGCGTACACCTTC.

V gene TRBV5-1 combines with J gene TRBJ2-5; maybe TRBD2 (5 bases). The germline CDR1 and CDR2 sequences are SGHRS and YFSETQ. V was clipped by 4 bases and J by 2 bases, with 12 bases between them. CDR3 length: 14 residues. DNA for the CDR3: TGCGCCAGCAGCCCCCGGGATCCGCAAGAGACCCAGTACTTC. Its protein product is CASSPRDPQETQYF.

The chain uses TRBV27 and TRBJ2-7, with a weak D call TRBD1 (6 bases). Germline V gene data show CDR1 as MNHEY and CDR2 as SMNVEV (reference sequence). The CDR3 length is 15 residues. With 6 bases removed from V and 0 bases from J, the gap between germline ends came to 15 bases. The DNA for the CDR3 is TGTGCCAGCAGATCTACAGGGCTCCACTCCTACGAGCAGTACTTC. Its translation is CASRSTGLHSYEQYF.

The genes are TRBV29-1 and TRBJ1-3; no clear D gene. The V gene's germline CDR1 is SQVTM and CDR2 ANQGSEA. V was cut by 5 bases and J by 4 bases, with 15 bases left in between. The CDR3 extends over 14 amino acids. The CDR3 nucleotides read TGCAGCGTTACGGCGACTGTTTCGGGAAACACCATATATTTT. Translated: CSVTATVSGNTIYF.

The chain recombines TRBV25-1 with TRBJ1-1; D ambiguous. This CDR3 has 14 amino acids. With 2 bases removed from V and 9 bases from J, the gap between germline ends came to 16 bases. Germline V gives CDR1 MGHDK, CDR2 SYGVNS. The CDR3, as DNA: TGTGCCAGCAGTGAAGGAACGATGGACGACCAAGCTTTCTTT. This gives the protein CASSEGTMDDQAFF. Combining the CDR3 with reference TRBV25-1 and TRBJ1-1 gives the whole variable domain EADIYQTPRYLVIGTGKKITLECSQTMGHDKMYWYQQDPGMELHLIHYSYGVNSTEKGDLSSESTVSRIRTEHFPLTLESARPSHTSQYLCASSEGTMDDQAFFGQGTRLTVV.

This clonotype has only one observation. The J gene is TRBJ1-3, the V gene TRBV30; TRBD1 is a possible D gene (5 bases). The CDR3 length is 14 residues. From germline, CDR1 is GTSNPN and CDR2 SVGIG (reference sequence). V lost 4 bases and J lost 4, with 14 bases in between. The CDR3 reads CAWTPDSHGNTIYF. The CDR3 nucleotides are TGTGCCTGGACCCCTGACAGCCACGGAAACACCATATATTTT.

The chain employs TRBV20-1 and TRBJ2-7; D is perhaps TRBD2 (6 bases). Germline assignment: CDR1 DFQATT and CDR2 SNEGSKA (reference sequence). The CDR3 runs 14 residues. The V gene lost 4 bases and the J gene lost 4 bases, with 17 bases spanning the gap. The CDR3, as DNA: TGCAGTGCTACTAGCGTCATTAAGGGGTACGAGCAGTACTTC. This gives the protein CSATSVIKGYEQYF.

This clonotype was recorded once. The V and J genes are TRBV7-2 and TRBJ2-7; TRBD2 aligns across 8 bases. The CDR3 runs to 15 residues. The germline CDR1 and CDR2 sequences are SGHTA and FQGNSA. J gave up 2 bases and V 5 bases, and 8 bases lay outside the gene matches. The CDR3 spells CASSTRGGTTYEQYF. The CDR3 nucleotides are TGTGCCAGCAGCACTCGGGGGGGGACAACCTACGAGCAGTACTTC.

This chain links TRBV6-2 or TRBV6-3 with TRBJ1-5; D is unclear. The CDR3 has 14 residues. CDR1 MNHEY and CDR2 SVGEGT come from the germline V gene. Trimming removed 0 bases at V and 6 bases at J, with 9 bases between. The CDR3 sequence: CASSYSAGGQPQHF. The CDR3 nucleotides read TGTGCCAGCAGTTACTCGGCGGGCGGTCAGCCCCAGCATTTT.